The present entry profiles one TCR beta chain with its context. Original data processing: Reference gene primer amplification gave nucleated cell count estimates. Repertoires were generated with immunoSEQ multiplex PCR, while TCRdb's copy carries only in-frame clones and drops some. V and J calls plus clone size are reproduced from that table; the DNA served to infer D and trimming. The sample holds 200,000 to 250,000 clones, 85% to 90% seen once. This sample stems from a study of blood T cell repertoires in COVID-19. Overall study: The United States, Italy and Spain provided the acute and convalescent COVID-19 samples. T cells, B-cell-depleted T cells, or PBMCs supplied cDNA or gDNA.

This CDR3 is 13 amino acids long. V trimming: 5 bases; J trimming: 13 bases; junction bases outside the gene matches: 11. Germline V gene lookup returns CDR1 MNHEY and CDR2 SVGAGI. Sequenced: peripheral blood. This sequence originates from a woman aged 55-70 years with acute or convalescent COVID-19. This chain connects TRBV6-5 to TRBJ1-2; TRBD1 aligns across 9 bases. CDR3 DNA sequence: TGTGCCAGCAGTACTCCGACAGGGGGGTTTGCCACCTTC. As protein: CASSTPTGGFATF.